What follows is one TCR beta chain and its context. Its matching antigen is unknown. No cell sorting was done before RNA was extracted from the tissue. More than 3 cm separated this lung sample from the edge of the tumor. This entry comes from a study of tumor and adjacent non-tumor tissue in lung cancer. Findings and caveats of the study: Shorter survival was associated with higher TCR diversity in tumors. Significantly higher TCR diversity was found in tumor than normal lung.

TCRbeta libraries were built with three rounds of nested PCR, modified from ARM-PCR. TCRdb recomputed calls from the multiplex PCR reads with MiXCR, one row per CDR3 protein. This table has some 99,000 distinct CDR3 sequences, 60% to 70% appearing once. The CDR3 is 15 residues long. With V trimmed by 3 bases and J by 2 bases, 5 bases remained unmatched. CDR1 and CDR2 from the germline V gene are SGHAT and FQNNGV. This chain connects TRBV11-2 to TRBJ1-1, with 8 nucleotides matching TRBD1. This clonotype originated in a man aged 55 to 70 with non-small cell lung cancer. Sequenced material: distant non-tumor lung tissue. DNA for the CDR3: TGTGCCAGCAGCTTTGGACAGGGCCTAAACACTGAAGCTTTCTTT. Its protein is CASSFGQGLNTEAFF.